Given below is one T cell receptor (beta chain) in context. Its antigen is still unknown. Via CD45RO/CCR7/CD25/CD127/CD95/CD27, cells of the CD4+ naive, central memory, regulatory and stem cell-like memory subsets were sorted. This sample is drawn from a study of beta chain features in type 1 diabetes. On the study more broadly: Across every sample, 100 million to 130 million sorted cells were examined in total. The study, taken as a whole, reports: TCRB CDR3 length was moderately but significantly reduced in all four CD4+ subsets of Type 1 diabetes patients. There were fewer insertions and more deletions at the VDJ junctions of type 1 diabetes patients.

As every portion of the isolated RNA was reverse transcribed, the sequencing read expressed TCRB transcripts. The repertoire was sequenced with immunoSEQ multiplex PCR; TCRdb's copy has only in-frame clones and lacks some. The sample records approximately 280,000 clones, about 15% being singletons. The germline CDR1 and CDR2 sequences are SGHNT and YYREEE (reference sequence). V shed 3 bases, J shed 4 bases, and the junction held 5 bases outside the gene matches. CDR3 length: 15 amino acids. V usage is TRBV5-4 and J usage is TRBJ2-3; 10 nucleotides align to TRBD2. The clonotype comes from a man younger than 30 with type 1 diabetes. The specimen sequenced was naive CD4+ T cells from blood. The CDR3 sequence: CASSSKRGGPDTQYF. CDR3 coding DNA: TGTGCCAGCAGCTCCAAGCGGGGGGGCCCAGATACGCAGTATTTT.